Sequencing of this T cell receptor (beta chain) was carried out in a study of T cell repertoires in cytomegalovirus infection. Turning to the study itself: It was the public TCR beta signatures that indicated both CMV infection and matching HLA type. Study-wide results and caveats: Totalled public TCR beta family frequency picked out people who carried CMV plus the relevant HLA. Dominating the ex vivo response were HLA-C-restricted CMV-specific TCR beta clonotypes.

TCRdb reanalysed the reads using MiXCR and keeps one entry per CDR3 protein. The repertoire holds about 140,000 distinct CDR3 sequences, with 5.5% to 7% as singletons. V lost 3 bases to trimming and J lost 7 bases, with 9 bases between them. The CDR3 spans 13 residues. Germline V CDR1 and CDR2: SGHTA, FQGNSA. This clonotype was counted ten times or more. The antigen is unknown. The origin of this receptor is a human donor in good health (CMV status not recorded). Some clones in this sample may be carry-over from other donors' samples. The sequenced material came from PBMCs. The chain joins TRBV7-2 to TRBJ1-4; no clear D. The DNA of the CDR3 is TGTGCCAGCAGCTTGGTTGGGGTTGAAAAACTGTTTTTT. This encodes CASSLVGVEKLFF.